This TCR beta chain was captured by sequencing in a study of post-analysis software for immune sequencing data. Study observations and caveats: Comparison of patients with controls showed a handful of TRBV segments more frequent in patients, TRBV5-6, TRBV5-1 and TRBV20-1 among them.

Germline V gene lookup returns CDR1 SGHDT and CDR2 YYEEEE. The CDR3 has 15 amino acids. V lost 4 bases to trimming and J lost 2 bases, with 16 bases between them. Libraries were made from TCR beta cDNA, and they carried unique molecular identifiers. Each CDR3 protein is one row after TCRdb ran MiXCR on the PCR reads. The table includes 350,000 to 500,000 distinct CDR3 sequences, 39% detected once. For this clonotype: Its antigen is still unknown.

This sequence was found in a girl aged 2-10 years with multiple sclerosis. Sequencing input: blood. The chain has TRBV5-6 and TRBJ2-7; a weak D match, TRBD2 (7 bases). This CDR3 reads CASSPGGHATYEQYF. The CDR3 DNA sequence: TGTGCCAGCAGCCCGGGGGGCCACGCCACCTACGAGCAGTACTTC.